Following are 25 T cell receptor beta chains from one sample sequenced in a study of blood T cell repertoires in COVID-19 (dated by TCRdb to the early 2020s). Libraries were prepared through the immunoSEQ multiplex PCR assay. Drawn from immuneACCESS, this table holds only the in-frame rearrangements with V and J called that TCRdb kept. Clones are partly lost; checked studies trace under half to an unresolved V gene and leave the rest unexplained. The sample records fewer than 500,000 clones, 75% to 90% of which are singletons. The ten most abundant clones make up 0.7% of the sample. Sequencing was performed on PBMCs or T cells enriched from blood (not recorded which). The receptor source for this set is a woman in her late teens or twenties who had recovered from COVID-19.

The chain uses TRBV27 and TRBJ2-2; D is unclear. CDR1 and CDR2 from the germline V gene are MNHEY and SMNVEV (reference sequence). V was clipped by 3 bases and J by 7 bases, with 6 bases between them. CDR3 length: 12 residues. Here the CDR3 reads CASSFGFGELFF. CDR3 DNA: TGTGCCAGCAGTTTCGGTTTCGGGGAGCTGTTTTTT.

V and J are TRBV6-5 and TRBJ2-7, with a tentative D call TRBD1 (6 bases). There are 15 residues in the CDR3. Germline lookup yields CDR1 MNHEY and CDR2 SVGAGI. V lost 2 bases to trimming and J lost 6 bases, with 17 bases between them. CDR3 loop: CASSYRAGTLGEQYF. CDR3 nucleotides: TGTGCCAGCAGTTACCGTGCCGGGACATTAGGCGAGCAGTACTTC.

V usage is TRBV7-3 and J usage is TRBJ2-1; 15 bases line up with TRBD2. Germline CDR1 and CDR2: SGHTA and FQGTGA. J lost 10 bases, V lost 5 bases, and 9 bases had no gene match. The CDR3 runs 16 residues. The CDR3 sequence is CASSEGTSGGSEEQFF. CDR3 DNA: TGTGCCAGCAGCGAAGGGACTAGCGGGGGGTCGGAGGAGCAGTTCTTC.

The gene calls are TRBV3-1 (or the pseudogene TRBV3-2) and TRBJ1-2, with D perhaps matching TRBD1 (5 bases). CDR3 length: 15 amino acids. With 4 bases removed from V and 4 bases from J, the gap between germline ends came to 16 bases. Germline V gives CDR1 LGHDT, CDR2 YNNKEL (reference sequence). The CDR3 sequence is CASSPGRDSFYGYTF. CDR3 in DNA: TGTGCCAGCAGCCCCGGCCGGGACTCCTTCTATGGCTACACCTTC.

The V and J genes are TRBV18 and TRBJ1-1; no firm D call. In germline, CDR1 is KGHSH, CDR2 LQKENI. Trimming removed 3 bases at V and 6 bases at J, with 11 bases between. This CDR3 has 13 amino acids. CDR3: CASSPSLSSEAFF. CDR3 in DNA: TGTGCCAGCTCACCGAGTCTGAGTTCTGAAGCTTTCTTT.

The chain combines TRBV18 with TRBJ2-3; weak D call: TRBD2 (7 bases). The CDR3 covers 14 residues. CDR1 and CDR2 (germline): KGHSH, LQKENI. Between the trimmed V and J ends, which lost 3 bases and 4 bases, there was a span of 11 bases. CDR3 sequence (DNA): TGTGCCAGCTCACCGGAAGGGGGGGCAGATACGCAGTATTTT. Translating it yields CASSPEGGADTQYF.

The chain combines TRBV5-1 with TRBJ2-1; D might be TRBD1 (6 bases). Germline V lookup: CDR1 SGHRS, CDR2 YFSETQ. The ends were cut back, 5 bases at V and 2 bases at J, with 14 bases in the middle. The CDR3 contains 15 residues. The CDR3 nucleotides read TGCGCCAGCAGTCTCACAGGGCCCCCCTACAATGAGCAGTTCTTC. Encoded protein: CASSLTGPPYNEQFF.

This clone was counted only a few times. CDR3 loop: CASSPFRQGSNSPLHF. CDR3 sequence (DNA): TGTGCCAGCAGCCCGTTTCGACAGGGGAGTAATTCACCCCTCCACTTT. The chain couples TRBV2 to TRBJ1-6; 8 positions agree with TRBD1. The germline gives CDR1 SNHLY, CDR2 FYNNEI. J lost 6 bases, V lost 6 bases, and 10 bases had no gene match. This CDR3 has 16 residues.

The V and J genes are TRBV19 and TRBJ1-5; unclear D gene. This CDR3 contains 16 residues. The germline V gene has CDR1 LNHDA and CDR2 SQIVND (reference sequence). Trimming stripped 1 base from V and 1 base from J, with 11 bases between. The CDR3: CASSIADFWSNQPQHF. The CDR3 bases are TGTGCCAGTAGTATAGCAGACTTTTGGAGCAATCAGCCCCAGCATTTT. The complete variable domain, with remaining parts taken from reference TRBV19 and TRBJ1-5, reads DGGITQSPKYLFRKEGQNVTLSCEQNLNHDAMYWYRQDPGQGLRLIYYSQIVNDFQKGDIAEGYSVSREKKESFPLTVTSAQKNPTAFYLCASSIADFWSNQPQHFGDGTRLSIL.

V gene TRBV4-1 combines with J gene TRBJ2-7; perhaps TRBD1 as D (6 bases). This CDR3 has 13 residues. The V and J ends lost 4 bases and 5 bases respectively, with 12 bases between them. Looked up from germline, CDR1 is MGHRA and CDR2 is YSYEKL. CDR3 nucleotides: TGCGCCAGCAGCCCCCAGGACAGAAACGAGCAGTACTTC. It encodes CASSPQDRNEQYF.

The V call is TRBV5-5, the J call TRBJ2-1, with D tentatively TRBD1 (6 bases). The V and J ends lost 0 bases and 0 bases respectively, with 13 bases between them. CDR3 length: 17 residues. Germline CDR1 is SGHKS and CDR2 is YYEKEE (reference sequence). This CDR3 is CASSLAGNRDSYNEQFF. CDR3 in DNA: TGTGCCAGCAGCTTGGCGGGCAACAGGGACTCCTACAATGAGCAGTTCTTC.

The chain combines TRBV7-8 with TRBJ1-1; TRBD1 matches 7 bases. CDR1 and CDR2 (germline): SGHVS, FQNEAQ. The junction had 7 bases not matched to a gene; V was cut back by 5 bases and J by 4 bases. This CDR3 has 14 amino acids. In DNA, the CDR3 is TGTGCCAGCAGCATGACAGGGTGGGGCACTGAAGCTTTCTTT. Translated: CASSMTGWGTEAFF.

The J gene is TRBJ2-1, the V gene TRBV29-1; TRBD2 aligns across 11 bases. CDR1 and CDR2 from the germline V gene are SQVTM and ANQGSEA. V was clipped by 4 bases and J by 8 bases; unmatched bases: 7. The CDR3 runs 14 residues. CDR3 coding DNA: TGCAGCGTTGCACTAGCGGGGGTCGGGGATGAGCAGTTCTTC. This sequence encodes CSVALAGVGDEQFF.

Many counts were recorded for this clone. The same CDR3 also results from other DNA sequences found in this sample. The chain links TRBV25-1 to TRBJ2-7; TRBD1 aligns across 10 bases. The junction had 3 bases not matched to a gene; V was cut back by 4 bases and J by 3 bases. CDR3 length: 14 amino acids. CDR1 and CDR2 (germline): MGHDK, SYGVNS. CDR3 loop: CASSGRTGGYEQYF. CDR3 DNA sequence: TGTGCCAGCAGTGGTCGGACAGGGGGCTACGAGCAGTACTTC.

This chain uses TRBV4-1 with TRBJ1-1; tentative D call: TRBD1 (6 bases). Germline CDR1 MGHRA, CDR2 YSYEKL. Trimming took 2 bases from V and 4 from J, leaving 23 bases between them. CDR3 length: 18 amino acids. CDR3 in amino acids: CASSQSLGRRGGGTEAFF. CDR3 DNA sequence: TGCGCCAGCAGCCAATCCCTCGGCCGCCGGGGGGGCGGCACTGAAGCTTTCTTT.

In nucleotides, the CDR3 is TGCGCCAGCAGCTTGGGTCGGACTAGCTATGAGCAGTTCTTC. Residues: CASSLGRTSYEQFF. The chain uses TRBV5-1 and TRBJ2-1, with 8 bases aligning to TRBD2. V was pared by 0 bases and J by 8 bases, with 4 bases of the junction left unmatched. Germline loops: CDR1 SGHRS, CDR2 YFSETQ. The CDR3 contains 14 residues.

This chain connects TRBV6-5 to TRBJ1-5; 7 bases fit TRBD1. The germline V gene encodes CDR1 MNHEY and CDR2 SVGAGI. The CDR3 has 15 residues. J gave up 6 bases and V 2 bases, and 7 bases lay outside the gene matches. The DNA for the CDR3 is TGTGCCAGCAGTTACCGACAGGGTGAGGGTCAGCCCCAGCATTTT. Translated: CASSYRQGEGQPQHF.

This clone was detected once. CDR3 sequence (DNA): TGTGCCAGCAGCTCCCCTCGGTACGGGGGAAGCTCTGGAAACACCATATATTTT. It encodes CASSSPRYGGSSGNTIYF. The chain couples TRBV7-9 to TRBJ1-3, with a tentative D call TRBD1 (5 bases). The CDR3 length is 18 residues. Germline V gives CDR1 SEHNR, CDR2 FQNEAQ (reference sequence). V lost 4 bases, J lost 0 bases, and 19 bases lay in between. Combining the CDR3 with reference TRBV7-9 and TRBJ1-3 gives the whole variable domain DTGVSQNPRHKITKRGQNVTFRCDPISEHNRLYWYRQTLGQGPEFLTYFQNEAQLEKSRLLSDRFSAERPKGSFSTLEIQRTEQGDSAMYLCASSSPRYGGSSGNTIYFGEGSWLTVV.

The chain recombines TRBV5-4 with TRBJ2-7; D is unresolved. This CDR3 has 11 amino acids. V lost 4 bases, J lost 8 bases, and 10 bases lay in between. Looked up from germline, CDR1 is SGHNT and CDR2 is YYREEE (reference sequence). CDR3: CASSDDSQQYF. As DNA, the CDR3 is TGTGCCAGCAGCGATGATAGTCAGCAGTACTTC.

The V and J genes are TRBV6-5 and TRBJ2-7; 8 nucleotides agree with TRBD1. In germline, CDR1 is MNHEY, CDR2 SVGAGI. After removal of 2 bases from V and 7 bases from J, the junction contained 10 bases not matched to a gene. The CDR3 has 15 residues. The CDR3 nucleotides are TGTGCCAGCAGTTACGCCGGACAGGGTATAGGAGAGCAGTACTTC. Residues: CASSYAGQGIGEQYF.

The chain joins TRBV28 to TRBJ2-5; D is perhaps TRBD2 (6 bases). The CDR3 is 15 amino acids. Trimming took 2 bases from V and 4 from J, leaving 14 bases between them. Looked up from germline, CDR1 is MDHEN and CDR2 is SYDVKM. CDR3 residues: CASSLVGGLVETQYF. The CDR3 DNA reads TGTGCCAGCAGTTTAGTCGGGGGTCTGGTAGAGACCCAGTACTTC.

CDR3 residues: CASSEERVSYGYTF. DNA for the CDR3: TGTGCCAGCAGTGAAGAGAGGGTCTCGTATGGCTACACCTTC. This chain uses TRBV2 with TRBJ1-2; D remains ambiguous. Germline CDR1 and CDR2: SNHLY and FYNNEI. V was pared by 1 base and J by 5 bases, with 11 bases between. The CDR3 length is 14 residues.

The chain is built from TRBV2 and TRBJ2-5; a weak D match, TRBD1 (5 bases). The length of the CDR3 is 12 residues. V was shortened by 5 bases and J by 4 bases, with 8 bases between the two germline ends. Germline CDR1 SNHLY, CDR2 FYNNEI. CDR3 DNA sequence: TGTGCCAGCAGTAAGCAGGGAGAGACCCAGTACTTC. Encoded protein: CASSKQGETQYF.

The chain is built from TRBV7-3 and TRBJ2-3; no clear D gene. The V end was cut by 2 bases, the J end by 2 bases, with 5 bases between. CDR3 length: 13 amino acids. The germline CDR1 and CDR2 sequences are SGHTA and FQGTGA. The CDR3 DNA is TGTGCCAGCAGCTTACCTAACACAGATACGCAGTATTTT. Its protein is CASSLPNTDTQYF.

The V and J genes are TRBV7-9 and TRBJ1-2; D gene ambiguous. V lost 5 bases and J 6 bases, leaving 10 bases between the germline ends. There are 12 residues in the CDR3. Germline CDR1 and CDR2: SEHNR and FQNEAQ (reference sequence). The CDR3 reads CASSPWADGYTF. DNA for the CDR3: TGTGCCAGCAGCCCTTGGGCAGATGGCTACACCTTC.